A single sample gave rise to the 21 T cell receptor beta chains below, sequenced in a study of naive and memory T cell subsets. Four PCR rounds used nested alpha and beta constant region primers plus the SP2 primer. MiXCR, run by TCRdb on the UMI-ligation and nested PCR reads, gives a single entry per CDR3 protein. The data hold some 25,000 distinct CDR3 sequences, with around 5.3% observed a single time. TCR cDNA received a 3' ligated oligonucleotide that carried a UMI. The sequenced sample consisted of blood. All receptors come from an adult in good health.

By share, this clonotype counts as medium-sized (0.01 to 0.1%). This rearrangement joins TRBV5-4 to TRBJ2-1, with 9 nucleotides matching TRBD1. The ends lost 0 bases at V and 3 bases at J; junction bases unmatched: 4. In germline, CDR1 is SGHNT, CDR2 YYREEE (reference sequence). The CDR3 loop spans 16 amino acids. The CDR3 sequence: CASSLARQGDYNEQFF. DNA for the CDR3: TGTGCCAGCAGCTTGGCCCGACAGGGGGACTACAATGAGCAGTTCTTC.

The sample holds many counts of this clonotype. V and J are TRBV5-6 and TRBJ1-1; D uncertain. The length of the CDR3 is 15 residues. The V gene's germline CDR1 is SGHDT and CDR2 YYEEEE. Trimming cost V 6 bases and J 1 base, with 16 bases left between them. This CDR3 is CASTLTLTRNTEAFF. In nucleotides, the CDR3 is TGTGCCAGCACGCTGACACTAACCCGGAACACTGAAGCTTTCTTT.

At least ten counts were recorded for this clonotype. As DNA, the CDR3 is TGTGCCAGCAGTTACTCAGGGACCCATCAGCCCCAGCATTTT. Amino acids: CASSYSGTHQPQHF. The chain recombines TRBV6-2 or TRBV6-3 with TRBJ1-5; the D gene is possibly TRBD1 (5 bases). CDR1 is MNHEY and CDR2 is SVGEGT in the germline V gene. The CDR3 covers 14 residues. Trimming took 0 bases from V and 5 from J, leaving 8 bases between them.

In its sample, this clonotype was seen many times. The genes are TRBV7-2 and TRBJ2-2, with D tentatively TRBD1 or TRBD2 (5 bases each). V gave up 3 bases and J gave up 1 base, with 9 bases separating them. Looked up from germline, CDR1 is SGHTA and CDR2 is FQGNSA. The CDR3 is 15 amino acids. The DNA for the CDR3 is TGTGCCAGCAGCTTGGGGACCGTGAACACCGGGGAGCTGTTTTTT. It is translated as CASSLGTVNTGELFF.

Many counts were recorded for this clonotype. The chain is built from TRBV7-9 and TRBJ2-1; 12 nucleotides agree with TRBD2. Germline lookup yields CDR1 SEHNR and CDR2 FQNEAQ (reference sequence). The CDR3 totals 15 residues. V shed 3 bases, J shed 8 bases, and the junction held 5 bases outside the gene matches. The CDR3 sequence: CASSLLTSGSHEQFF. The DNA of the CDR3 is TGTGCCAGCAGCTTGCTGACTAGCGGGAGCCATGAGCAGTTCTTC. Combining the CDR3 with reference TRBV7-9 and TRBJ2-1 gives the whole variable domain DTGVSQNPRHKITKRGQNVTFRCDPISEHNRLYWYRQTLGQGPEFLTYFQNEAQLEKSRLLSDRFSAERPKGSFSTLEIQRTEQGDSAMYLCASSLLTSGSHEQFFGPGTRLTVL.

This clonotype was detected ten times or more. The J gene is TRBJ2-7, the V gene TRBV10-3; TRBD1 aligns across 8 bases. The V gene end was trimmed by 4 bases and the J gene end by 2 bases; junction bases not matched to a gene: 4. This CDR3 has 14 residues. The germline gives CDR1 ENHRY, CDR2 SYGVKD. The CDR3 spells CAISGTGFPYEQYF. Written as DNA, the CDR3 is TGTGCCATCAGTGGGACAGGGTTCCCCTACGAGCAGTACTTC.

This clonotype was counted many times. The chain has TRBV20-1 and TRBJ2-5, with 9 bases matching TRBD2. With 0 bases clipped from V and 4 bases from J, the junction kept 3 bases outside the gene matches. Germline V lookup: CDR1 DFQATT, CDR2 SNEGSKA (reference sequence). This CDR3 is built from 14 residues. The CDR3 protein is CSARDPTSGETQYF. As DNA, the CDR3 is TGCAGTGCTAGAGACCCGACTAGCGGAGAGACCCAGTACTTC.

This clonotype was seen many times. The chain is built from TRBV29-1 and TRBJ2-3; tentative D call: TRBD1 (5 bases). The V end was cut by 4 bases, the J end by 0 bases, with 17 bases between. This CDR3 spans 16 amino acids. Germline values: CDR1 SQVTM, CDR2 ANQGSEA. CDR3 DNA sequence: TGCAGCGTTGGGGGATGGGCAGGGTATAGCACAGATACGCAGTATTTT. It encodes CSVGGWAGYSTDTQYF.

Only a few counts were recorded for this clonotype. The chain joins TRBV6-5 to TRBJ2-1; 10 bases match TRBD2. Germline trimming cut 0 bases from V and 4 bases from J; bases unmatched to any gene: 9. Germline values: CDR1 MNHEY, CDR2 SVGAGI. The CDR3 loop spans 18 amino acids. The CDR3 DNA follows: TGTGCCAGCAGTTACTCGATGCCTAGCGGGAGCGTATACAATGAGCAGTTCTTC. Encoded protein: CASSYSMPSGSVYNEQFF.

This clonotype was detected many times. The rearrangement links TRBV6-5 to TRBJ2-2; D may be TRBD1 (6 bases). The ends were cut back, 8 bases at V and 3 bases at J, with 7 bases in the middle. The CDR3 is 12 amino acids. Germline V CDR1 and CDR2: MNHEY, SVGAGI. CDR3 amino acids: CASRTDTGELFF. In DNA form, the CDR3 reads TGTGCCAGCCGGACAGACACCGGGGAGCTGTTTTTT.

For this clonotype: A much larger clone is a single base away; this may be a read error. V usage is TRBV4-3 and J usage is TRBJ2-1; D possibly corresponds to TRBD2 (5 bases). The CDR3 spans 13 residues. Germline values: CDR1 LGHNA, CDR2 YSLEER. The V and J ends lost 0 bases and 10 bases respectively, with 10 bases between them. The CDR3 coding sequence is TGCGCCAGCAGCCAAGATTGGGAGAAGGAGCAGTTCTTC. This encodes CASSQDWEKEQFF.

This clonotype was seen only a few times. The DNA of the CDR3 is TGTGCCAGCAGCCCAGGGGGCCAGAACACCGGGGAGCTGTTTTTT. Translating gives CASSPGGQNTGELFF. J is TRBJ2-2 and V is TRBV5-5; the match to TRBD1 covers 8 bases. This CDR3 is built from 15 residues. From germline, CDR1 is SGHKS and CDR2 YYEKEE (reference sequence). V gave up 4 bases and J gave up 1 base; unmatched junction bases: 3.

A few counts support this clonotype. The gene calls are TRBV29-1 and TRBJ2-7; maybe TRBD2 (6 bases). V was pared by 7 bases and J by 6 bases, with 16 bases between. The germline V gene encodes CDR1 SQVTM and CDR2 ANQGSEA. The CDR3 consists of 12 residues. The CDR3: CSALRAGIEQYF. In DNA form, the CDR3 reads TGCAGCGCCCTAAGGGCGGGGATCGAGCAGTACTTC.

This clonotype showed up many times. The chain couples TRBV6-2 or TRBV6-3 to TRBJ2-3; D may match TRBD1 or TRBD2 (5 bases each). Germline V gene data show CDR1 as MNHEY and CDR2 as SVGEGT. This CDR3 contains 11 residues. V lost 6 bases to trimming and J lost 7 bases, with 8 bases between them. The CDR3 sequence: CASRGEYTQYF. CDR3 nucleotide sequence: TGTGCCAGCAGGGGGGAGTATACGCAGTATTTT.

Details on this clonotype: A read error may be the cause here, since a much bigger clone is one base away. The chain has TRBV4-1 and TRBJ1-2; D gene uncertain. The CDR3 covers 17 residues. Germline V lookup: CDR1 MGHRA, CDR2 YSYEKL. The CDR3 bases are TGCGCCAGCAGCCAGGAGAGGACCGTCGACTCGGACTATGGCGACACCTTC. As protein: CASSQERTVDSDYGDTF.

Details on this clonotype: A much larger clone differs by one base, so this may be a read error. In DNA, the CDR3 is TGTGCCAGCAGCCAGAGGACTAGCGGTTTCTCCTACGAGAAGTACTTC. Its translation: CASSQRTSGFSYEKYF. The chain has TRBV7-2 and TRBJ2-7, with 10 bases aligning to TRBD2. Germline V gives CDR1 SGHTA, CDR2 FQGNSA. The CDR3 consists of 16 residues.

This clonotype showed up many times. The chain is built from TRBV7-9 and TRBJ2-2; D is ambiguous. Trimming stripped 5 bases from V and 7 bases from J, with 11 bases between. CDR1 SEHNR and CDR2 FQNEAQ come from the germline V gene (reference sequence). This CDR3 has 13 residues. CDR3 sequence reads: CASSPNRYGELFF. Written as DNA, the CDR3 is TGTGCCAGCAGCCCCAACAGATACGGGGAGCTGTTTTTT.

The table lists this clonotype with many counts. The chain carries TRBV28 and TRBJ2-5, with D tentatively TRBD1 (6 bases). CDR3 length equals 14 residues. The V end was cut by 2 bases, the J end by 4 bases, with 11 bases between. CDR1 is MDHEN, CDR2 SYDVKM, per germline. The CDR3 bases are TGTGCCAGCAGTTTAGGGGACATCCGAGAGACCCAGTACTTC. It translates to CASSLGDIRETQYF.

This clonotype was counted many times. This chain uses TRBV28 with TRBJ1-1; 9 nucleotides agree with TRBD1. The CDR3 is 13 amino acids. The germline V gene encodes CDR1 MDHEN and CDR2 SYDVKM. The V and J ends lost 2 bases and 8 bases, in that order; junction bases with no gene match: 3. Here the CDR3 DNA reads TGTGCCAGCAGTTTAGGGACAGGGAGAGAAGCTTTCTTT. As protein: CASSLGTGREAFF.

This clonotype came up many times. This rearrangement joins TRBV7-8 to TRBJ2-5, with D tentatively TRBD2 (5 bases). Germline V gene data show CDR1 as SGHVS and CDR2 as FQNEAQ. The CDR3 loop spans 16 amino acids. The V and J ends lost 7 bases and 2 bases respectively, with 20 bases between them. This CDR3 reads CASIDLRGKGQETQYF. Here the CDR3 DNA reads TGTGCCAGCATCGATTTAAGAGGGAAAGGTCAAGAGACCCAGTACTTC.

This clonotype was detected ten times or more. As DNA, the CDR3 is TGTGCCAGCAGGCTCGGATGGGGACCTCGAGGCACTGAAGCTTTCTTT. Translating it yields CASRLGWGPRGTEAFF. The chain recombines TRBV6-2 or TRBV6-3 with TRBJ1-1; a possible D gene is TRBD1 (5 bases). The CDR3 spans 16 residues. V lost 6 bases and J lost 4, with 21 bases in between. CDR1 and CDR2 from the germline V gene are MNHEY and SVGEGT.